This TCR beta chain was observed in a study of T cell repertoires in cytomegalovirus infection. On the study more broadly: In public TCR beta signatures, there were indications of both CMV infection and matching HLA type.

TCRdb analysed the reads with MiXCR anew, one entry per CDR3 protein. The sample has roughly 7,600 distinct CDR3 sequences, approximately 54% seen once. The study, taken as a whole, reports: HLA-C-restricted CMV clonotypes gave the most frequent clonotype in two of eight donors. CMV carriers having the relevant HLA were flagged by cumulative public TCR beta family frequency.

Germline V lookup: CDR1 MNHNS, CDR2 SASEGT. From its first to its last residue, the CDR3 has 16 amino acids. As regards this clonotype: What it binds is not known. It is unclear where the CDR3 begins or ends on the DNA, so no DNA is shown, and the CDR3 is as TCRdb lists it.

Sequencing was done on a sample of PBMCs, sequenced either directly or after in vitro stimulation (not recorded which). This receptor was identified in a human donor in good health (CMV status not recorded). Some clones in this sample may be carry-over from other donors' samples. The chain carries TRBV6-1 and TRBJ2-1. This CDR3 reads CASSSSTRRAYNEQFF.